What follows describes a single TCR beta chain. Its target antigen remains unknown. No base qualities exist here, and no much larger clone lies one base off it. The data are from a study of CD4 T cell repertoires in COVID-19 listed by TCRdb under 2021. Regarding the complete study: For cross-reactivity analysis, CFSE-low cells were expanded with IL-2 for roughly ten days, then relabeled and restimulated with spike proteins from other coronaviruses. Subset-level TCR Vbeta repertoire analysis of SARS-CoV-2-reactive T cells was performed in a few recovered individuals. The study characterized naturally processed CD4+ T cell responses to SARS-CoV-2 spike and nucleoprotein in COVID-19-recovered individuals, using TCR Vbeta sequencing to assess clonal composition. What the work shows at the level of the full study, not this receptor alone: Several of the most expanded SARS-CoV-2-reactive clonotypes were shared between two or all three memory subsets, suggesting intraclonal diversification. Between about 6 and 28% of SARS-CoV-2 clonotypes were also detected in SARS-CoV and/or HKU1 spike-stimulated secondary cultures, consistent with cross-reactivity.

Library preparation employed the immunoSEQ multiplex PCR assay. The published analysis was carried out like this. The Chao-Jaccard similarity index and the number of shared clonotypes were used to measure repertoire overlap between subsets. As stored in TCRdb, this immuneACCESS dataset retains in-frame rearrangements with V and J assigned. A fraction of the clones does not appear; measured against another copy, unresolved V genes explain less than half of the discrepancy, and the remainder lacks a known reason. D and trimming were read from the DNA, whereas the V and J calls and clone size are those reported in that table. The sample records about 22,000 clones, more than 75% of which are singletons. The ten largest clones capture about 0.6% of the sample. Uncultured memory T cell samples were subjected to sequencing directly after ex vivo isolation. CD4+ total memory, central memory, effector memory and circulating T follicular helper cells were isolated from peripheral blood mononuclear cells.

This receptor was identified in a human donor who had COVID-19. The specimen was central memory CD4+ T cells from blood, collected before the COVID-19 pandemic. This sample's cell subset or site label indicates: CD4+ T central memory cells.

The bases are TGTGCCAGCAGCCGACAGACAAGGAACACTGAAGCTTTCTTT. This sequence encodes CASSRQTRNTEAFF. The chain employs TRBV5-5 and TRBJ1-1; the D region possibly corresponds to TRBD1 (5 bases align). The V and J ends are trimmed by 4 bases and 1 base, leaving 11 bases between them. The CDR3 goes from the cysteine to the phenylalanine over 14 residues. CDR3 DNA is the only sequence kept; it has 42 bases, read in frame from the first base. The CDR1 and CDR2 encoded by the germline V gene (reference sequence) are SGHKS and YYEKEE. Here the CDR3 is joined to the reference TRBV5-5 and TRBJ1-1 genes, and the full variable domain is: DAGVTQSPTHLIKTRGQQVTLRCSPISGHKSVSWYQQVLGQGPQFIFQYYEKEERGRGNFPDRFSARQFPNYSSELNVNALLLGDSALYLCASSRQTRNTEAFFGQGTRLTVV.